This T cell receptor beta chain emerged from a study of T-cell memory formation after mild COVID-19. TCRdb processed the 5' RACE reads anew with MiXCR; each CDR3 protein has one entry. The repertoire consists of over 400,000 distinct CDR3 sequences, with roughly a quarter occurring once and the leading ten covering around 13%. CDR1 and CDR2 from the germline V gene are SQVTM and ANQGSEA. The CDR3 is 14 residues long. V lost 7 bases to trimming and J lost 5 bases; unmatched junction nucleotides: 12. V and J are TRBV29-1 and TRBJ1-1, with TRBD1 matching over 8 bases. The specimen sequenced was PBMCs or a T cell subset sorted from them (not recorded which). This TCR came from an adult woman who had mild COVID-19 (a few samples of this study predate the infection). Cell type and time point are not known. Here the CDR3 reads CSAESGTGRTEAFF. CDR3 nucleotides: TGCAGCGCTGAGTCCGGGACAGGAAGAACTGAAGCTTTCTTT. Drawing the rest from reference TRBV29-1 and TRBJ1-1, the complete variable domain is SAVISQKPSRDICQRGTSLTIQCQVDSQVTMMFWYRQQPGQSLTLIATANQGSEATYESGFVIDKFPISRPNLTFSTLTVSNMSPEDSSIYLCSAESGTGRTEAFFGQGTRLTVV.